These 15 T cell receptor beta chains came from one sample sequenced in a study of identical twins. TCRdb processed the 5' RACE reads anew with MiXCR; each CDR3 protein has one entry. Of 350,000 to 450,000 distinct CDR3 sequences listed, around 18% are singletons. The sequencing input was naive T cells sorted from blood. The receptors derive from a man aged 50 to 60 in good health.

The chain couples TRBV18 to TRBJ1-2; D possibly corresponds to TRBD1 (5 bases). V dropped 5 bases and J dropped 2 bases, with 12 bases sitting between them. The germline CDR1 and CDR2 sequences are KGHSH and LQKENI. CDR3 length equals 14 residues. The CDR3 sequence: CASSSGLSNYGYTF. The CDR3, as DNA: TGTGCCAGCTCATCGGGACTGAGCAACTATGGCTACACCTTC. The complete variable domain, with remaining parts taken from reference TRBV18 and TRBJ1-2, reads NAGVMQNPRHLVRRRGQEARLRCSPMKGHSHVYWYRQLPEEGLKFMVYLQKENIIDESGMPKERFSAEFPKEGPSILRIQQVVRGDSAAYFCASSSGLSNYGYTFGSGTRLTVV.

The rearrangement uses TRBV28 and TRBJ2-1; TRBD2 is a possible D gene (6 bases). With 6 bases removed from V and 7 bases from J, the gap between germline ends came to 13 bases. Germline CDR1 is MDHEN and CDR2 is SYDVKM. CDR3 size: 13 residues. CDR3: CASRKGGRNEQFF. In DNA, the CDR3 is TGTGCCAGCAGGAAGGGAGGCAGGAATGAGCAGTTCTTC.

This clonotype was detected only a few times. The rearrangement uses TRBV28 and TRBJ2-6; 8 bases are a match to TRBD1. The CDR3 spans 18 residues. With V trimmed by 6 bases and J by 2 bases, 12 bases remained unmatched. CDR1 and CDR2 from the germline V gene are MDHEN and SYDVKM. As DNA, the CDR3 is TGTGCCAGCAGCCTGGGACAGGAGGTATACACTGGGGCCAACGTCCTGACTTTC. This sequence encodes CASSLGQEVYTGANVLTF. Combining the CDR3 with reference TRBV28 and TRBJ2-6 gives the whole variable domain DVKVTQSSRYLVKRTGEKVFLECVQDMDHENMFWYRQDPGLGLRLIYFSYDVKMKEKGDIPEGYSVSREKKERFSLILESASTNQTSMYLCASSLGQEVYTGANVLTFGAGSRLTVL.

The chain links TRBV9 to TRBJ1-5; 7 bases map to TRBD1. V lost 4 bases, J lost 6 bases, and 7 bases stayed unmatched. In germline, CDR1 is SGDLS, CDR2 YYNGEE. The CDR3 runs 14 residues. The DNA for the CDR3 is TGTGCCAGCAGCTCGGGACAGCAGGCTCAGCCCCAGCATTTT. This translates into CASSSGQQAQPQHF.

This clonotype was recorded many times. CDR3 nucleotides: TGCAGCGTAGTTCAAACAGGGGGAGGCAATCAGCCCCAGCATTTT. This encodes CSVVQTGGGNQPQHF. V is TRBV29-1 and J is TRBJ1-5, with 8 bases lining up with TRBD1. The V gene end was trimmed by 6 bases and the J gene end by 2 bases; junction bases not matched to a gene: 9. CDR3 length: 15 amino acids. The germline gives CDR1 SQVTM, CDR2 ANQGSEA. The complete variable domain, with remaining parts taken from reference TRBV29-1 and TRBJ1-5, reads SAVISQKPSRDICQRGTSLTIQCQVDSQVTMMFWYRQQPGQSLTLIATANQGSEATYESGFVIDKFPISRPNLTFSTLTVSNMSPEDSSIYLCSVVQTGGGNQPQHFGDGTRLSIL.

To note about this clonotype: A much larger clone lies a single base off, so this may be a read error. The V gene is TRBV7-2, the J gene TRBJ2-5, with D possibly matching TRBD1 (6 bases). The CDR3 sequence is 15 residues long. Germline V gene sequence: CDR1 SGHTA, CDR2 FQGNSA. The DNA for the CDR3 is TGTGCCAGCAGCCCCGCTACAGGGTTCATGGAGACCGAGTACTTC. Encoded protein: CASSPATGFMETEYF.

The V gene is TRBV6-1, the J gene TRBJ2-5, with D possibly being TRBD2 (5 bases). The CDR3 has 13 residues. Trimming took 6 bases from V and 1 from J, leaving 9 bases between them. Germline values: CDR1 MNHNS, CDR2 SASEGT. CDR3 in DNA: TGTGCCAGCAGCGGGGTCATCCAAGAGACCCAGTACTTC. This gives the protein CASSGVIQETQYF.

The chain links TRBV28 to TRBJ1-1, with 7 bases fitting TRBD1. The V gene end was trimmed by 5 bases and the J gene end by 6 bases; junction bases not matched to a gene: 9. The CDR3 is 14 residues long. Germline values: CDR1 MDHEN, CDR2 SYDVKM. The CDR3 here is CASSEDRVNSEAFF. For the CDR3, the DNA is TGTGCCAGCAGTGAAGACAGGGTCAACTCTGAAGCTTTCTTT.

This clonotype was seen at least ten times. The chain couples TRBV4-3 to TRBJ2-2, with D unresolved. V lost 0 bases, J lost 1 base, and 6 bases lay in between. The germline V gene encodes CDR1 LGHNA and CDR2 YSLEER. The CDR3 sequence is 15 residues long. This CDR3 is CASSQDLRNTGELFF. In DNA form, the CDR3 reads TGCGCCAGCAGCCAAGATCTTCGGAACACCGGGGAGCTGTTTTTT.

The chain is built from TRBV10-3 and TRBJ2-2; D is possibly TRBD2 (7 bases). Germline V gene lookup returns CDR1 ENHRY and CDR2 SYGVKD. This CDR3 spans 15 amino acids. The V gene lost 2 bases and the J gene lost 6 bases, with 13 bases spanning the gap. CDR3 loop: CAISEAWGGAGELFF. CDR3 DNA: TGTGCCATCAGTGAGGCGTGGGGGGGCGCCGGGGAGCTGTTTTTT.

The gene calls are TRBV4-1 and TRBJ2-3; unclear D gene. The CDR3 extends over 14 amino acids. Germline V lookup: CDR1 MGHRA, CDR2 YSYEKL. V was trimmed by 1 base and J by 9 bases, leaving 14 bases between them. As DNA, the CDR3 is TGCGCCAGCAGCCAAGTTTCCGGTGATGTGACGCAGTATTTT. Translating gives CASSQVSGDVTQYF.

The CDR3 nucleotides read TGTGCCAGCAGCAAGACTAGCGGGGGGTATACGCAGTATTTT. Translation: CASSKTSGGYTQYF. V is TRBV12-3 or TRBV12-4 and J is TRBJ2-3; 13 bases fit TRBD2. Trimming removed 6 bases from V and 7 bases from J; junction bases left unmatched: 4. The CDR3 consists of 14 residues.

There are a few counts of this clonotype. The chain is built from TRBV12-3 or TRBV12-4 and TRBJ2-2, with D possibly called TRBD1 or TRBD2 (5 bases each). Between the trimmed V and J ends, which lost 3 bases and 7 bases, there was a span of 12 bases. The CDR3 has 14 residues. The CDR3 sequence is CASSFWQGDGELFF. The CDR3 DNA reads as TGTGCCAGCAGTTTCTGGCAGGGAGACGGGGAGCTGTTTTTT.

J is TRBJ2-4 and V is TRBV20-1; D assignment may be TRBD1 or TRBD2 (5 bases each). V gave up 4 bases and J gave up 9 bases, with 13 bases separating them. This CDR3 comprises 12 residues. The V gene's germline CDR1 is DFQATT and CDR2 SNEGSKA (reference sequence). In DNA form, the CDR3 reads TGCAGTGCTACAGAAGGGGCGGGCATTCAGTACTTC. Encoded protein: CSATEGAGIQYF.

This chain connects TRBV6-2 or TRBV6-3 to TRBJ2-5; D tentatively fits TRBD1 or TRBD2 (6 bases each). This CDR3 spans 14 amino acids. Germline values: CDR1 MNHEY, CDR2 SVGEGT. The V and J ends lost 7 bases and 0 bases respectively, with 12 bases between them. The CDR3 loop reads CASNTGANQETQYF. The CDR3 nucleotides read TGTGCCAGCAACACGGGGGCCAACCAAGAGACCCAGTACTTC.